The next 9 T cell receptor beta chains were all read from a single sample in a study of PD-1 blockade in classical Hodgkin lymphoma (dated by TCRdb to about 2020). Receptor amplification or capture employed the immunoSEQ multiplex PCR assay. Here the immuneACCESS table is served through TCRdb, limited to in-frame sequences with V and J called. Missing clones are a known gap in these copies; in checked studies unresolved V genes cover under half, and the rest lacks a known reason. This sample comprises just over 60,000 clones, around 88% of them detected only once. Together, the top ten hold 12% of the sample. In light of the paper, this sample's time point label describes: cycle 1 day 1 (C1D1), immediately before nivolumab initiation. All trial patients had relapsed after autologous stem cell transplantation, with cohorts A, B and C differing in prior brentuximab vedotin exposure. The sequencing here drew on peripheral blood mononuclear cells (PBMCs), taken at baseline. All receptors derive from a human donor with classical Hodgkin lymphoma.

V usage is TRBV5-1 and J usage is TRBJ1-1; TRBD1 aligns across 8 bases. In germline, CDR1 is SGHRS, CDR2 YFSETQ. The CDR3 covers 15 residues. Unmatched junction bases numbered 9, after V lost 4 bases and J lost 4 bases. CDR3 loop: CASSQTGAGGTEAFF. The CDR3 region has the DNA TGCGCCAGCAGCCAGACAGGGGCAGGAGGCACTGAAGCTTTCTTT.

The CDR3 is CASSSRPRRVNSNQPQHF. The DNA of the CDR3 is TGTGCCAGCAGCTCACGCCCCAGGAGGGTTAATAGCAATCAGCCCCAGCATTTT. V usage is TRBV11-3 and J usage is TRBJ1-5; D remains unclear. CDR1 and CDR2 from the germline V gene are SGHNT and YENEEA. The CDR3 totals 18 residues. V was trimmed by 4 bases and J by 0 bases, leaving 19 bases between them.

In nucleotides, the CDR3 is TGTGCCAGCTTAAGTGTGGACGGTAACTATGGCTACACCTTC. This gives the protein CASLSVDGNYGYTF. The V gene is TRBV18, the J gene TRBJ1-2; D remains ambiguous. CDR1 and CDR2 (germline): KGHSH, LQKENI. This CDR3 comprises 14 residues. Trimming shortened V by 7 bases and J by 1 base, and 13 bases separated the two germline ends.

The gene calls are TRBV28 and TRBJ1-2; the D gene is possibly TRBD1 (5 bases). From germline, CDR1 is MDHEN and CDR2 SYDVKM. Trimming stripped 2 bases from V and 7 bases from J, with 17 bases between. The CDR3 sequence is 15 residues long. CDR3 in amino acids: CASSLLAGRISGYTF. The CDR3 coding sequence is TGTGCCAGCAGTTTACTAGCAGGGCGAATCAGTGGCTACACCTTC.

The rearrangement uses TRBV11-2 and TRBJ1-5; D is unresolved. V lost 11 bases and J lost 0, with 11 bases in between. This CDR3 spans 13 amino acids. Germline CDR1 is SGHAT and CDR2 is FQNNGV. CDR3 nucleotides: TGTGCCCGCGGGCTGGCTAGCAATCAGCCCCAGCATTTT. Protein product: CARGLASNQPQHF. The variable domain in full, completed from reference TRBV11-2 and TRBJ1-5, reads EAGVAQSPRYKIIEKRQSVAFWCNPISGHATLYWYQQILGQGPKLLIQFQNNGVVDDSQLPKDRFSAERLKGVDSTLKIQPAKLEDSAVYLCARGLASNQPQHFGDGTRLSIL.

The chain couples TRBV15 to TRBJ2-5; no definite D call. Trimming removed 0 bases from V and 4 bases from J, with 3 bases in between. The CDR3 runs 12 residues. Germline CDR1 reads LNHNV; CDR2 reads YYDKDF (reference sequence). The CDR3 DNA reads as TGTGCCACCAGCAGAGATACAGAGACCCAGTACTTC. It yields the protein CATSRDTETQYF.

The V and J genes are TRBV6-5 and TRBJ2-5; TRBD1 is a possible D gene (5 bases). This CDR3 region has 13 residues. The germline V gene has CDR1 MNHEY and CDR2 SVGAGI. Trimming removed 2 bases from V and 5 bases from J, with 9 bases in between. The CDR3 DNA follows: TGTGCCAGCAGTTACGTGTCAGGGGAGACCCAGTACTTC. Translation gives CASSYVSGETQYF.

This chain links TRBV11-3 with TRBJ2-1, with 9 positions matching TRBD2. The CDR3 is made up of 16 amino acids. The V and J ends lost 0 bases and 5 bases, in that order; junction bases with no gene match: 5. Germline CDR1 reads SGHNT; CDR2 reads YENEEA. The CDR3 spells CASSLDGRGGDNEQFF. The CDR3 coding sequence is TGTGCCAGCAGCTTAGACGGGCGGGGGGGTGACAATGAGCAGTTCTTC. The full variable domain, in which reference TRBV11-3 and TRBJ2-1 provide the parts outside the CDR3, is EAGVVQSPRYKIIEKKQPVAFWCNPISGHNTLYWYLQNLGQGPELLIRYENEEAVDDSQLPKDRFSAERLKGVDSTLKIQPAELGDSAVYLCASSLDGRGGDNEQFFGPGTRLTVL.

The rearrangement links TRBV19 to TRBJ1-5, with no clear D. The CDR3 sequence is 15 residues long. The ends were cut back, 7 bases at V and 9 bases at J, with 22 bases in the middle. Germline V lookup: CDR1 LNHDA, CDR2 SQIVND (reference sequence). The CDR3 protein is CASTLQSGVVRPQHF. CDR3 sequence (DNA): TGTGCCAGTACCCTTCAAAGCGGGGTGGTTCGGCCCCAGCATTTT.